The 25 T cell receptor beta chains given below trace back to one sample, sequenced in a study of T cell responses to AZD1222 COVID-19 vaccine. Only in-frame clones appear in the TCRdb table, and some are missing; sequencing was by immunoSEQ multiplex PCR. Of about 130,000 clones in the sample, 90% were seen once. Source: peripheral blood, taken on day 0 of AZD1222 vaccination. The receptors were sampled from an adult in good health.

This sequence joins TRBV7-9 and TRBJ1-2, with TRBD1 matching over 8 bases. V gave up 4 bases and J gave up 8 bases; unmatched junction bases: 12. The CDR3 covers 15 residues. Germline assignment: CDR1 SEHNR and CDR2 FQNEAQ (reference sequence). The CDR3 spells CASSYPGQATQGYTF. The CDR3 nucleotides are TGTGCCAGCAGCTACCCGGGACAGGCAACCCAGGGCTACACCTTC.

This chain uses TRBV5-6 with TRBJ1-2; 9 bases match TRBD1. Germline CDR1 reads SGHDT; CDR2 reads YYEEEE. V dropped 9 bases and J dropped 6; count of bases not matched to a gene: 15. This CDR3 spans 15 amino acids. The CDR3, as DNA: TGTGCCACCCTCGTTTATTCCGGGACAGGGAATGGCTACACCTTC. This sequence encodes CATLVYSGTGNGYTF.

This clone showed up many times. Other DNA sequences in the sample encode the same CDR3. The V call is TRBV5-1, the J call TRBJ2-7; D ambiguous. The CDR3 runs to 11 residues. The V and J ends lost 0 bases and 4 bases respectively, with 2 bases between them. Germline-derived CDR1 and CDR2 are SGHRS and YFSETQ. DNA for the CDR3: TGCGCCAGCAGCTTGGGGTACGAGCAGTACTTC. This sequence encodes CASSLGYEQYF.

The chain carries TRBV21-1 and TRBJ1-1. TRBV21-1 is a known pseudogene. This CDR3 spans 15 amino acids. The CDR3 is CASSKPGPTDTEAFF. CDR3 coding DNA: TGTGCCAGCAGCAAACCCGGTCCGACGGACACTGAAGCTTTCTTT.

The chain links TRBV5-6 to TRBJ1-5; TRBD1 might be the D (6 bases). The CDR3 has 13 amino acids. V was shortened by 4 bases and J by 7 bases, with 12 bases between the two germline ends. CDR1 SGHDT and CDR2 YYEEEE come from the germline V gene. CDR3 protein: CASSADRAQPQHF. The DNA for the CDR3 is TGTGCCAGCAGCGCGGACAGAGCACAGCCCCAGCATTTT.

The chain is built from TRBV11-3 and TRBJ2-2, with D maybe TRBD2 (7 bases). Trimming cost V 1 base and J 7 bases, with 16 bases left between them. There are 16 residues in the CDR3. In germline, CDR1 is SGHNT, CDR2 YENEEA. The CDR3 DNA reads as TGTGCCAGCAGCTTAGGACCCTGGGAGGGGGTCGGGGAGCTGTTTTTT. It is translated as CASSLGPWEGVGELFF.

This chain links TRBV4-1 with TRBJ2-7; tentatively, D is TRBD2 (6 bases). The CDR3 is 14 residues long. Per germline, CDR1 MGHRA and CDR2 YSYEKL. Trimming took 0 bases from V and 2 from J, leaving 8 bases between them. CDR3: CASSQDGGPYEQYF. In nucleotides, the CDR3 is TGCGCCAGCAGCCAAGACGGGGGACCCTACGAGCAGTACTTC.

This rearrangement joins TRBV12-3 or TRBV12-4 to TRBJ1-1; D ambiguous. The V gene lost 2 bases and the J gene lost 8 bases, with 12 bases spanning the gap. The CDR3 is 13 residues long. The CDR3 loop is CASSLRGNPEAFF. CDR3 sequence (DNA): TGTGCCAGCAGTTTAAGAGGTAACCCCGAAGCTTTCTTT.

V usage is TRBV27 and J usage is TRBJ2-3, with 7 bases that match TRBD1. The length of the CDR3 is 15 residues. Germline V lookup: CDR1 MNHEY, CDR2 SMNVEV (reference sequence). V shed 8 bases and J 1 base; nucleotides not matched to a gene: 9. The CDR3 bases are TGTGCCAGCGCGAGAGGGGGCGTTCGCACAGATACGCAGTATTTT. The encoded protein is CASARGGVRTDTQYF.

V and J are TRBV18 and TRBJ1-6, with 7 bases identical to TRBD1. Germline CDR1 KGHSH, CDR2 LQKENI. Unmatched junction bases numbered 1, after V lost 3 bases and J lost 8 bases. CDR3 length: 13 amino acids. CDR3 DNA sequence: TGTGCCAGCTCACCCGACAGGGATTCACCCCTCCACTTT. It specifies CASSPDRDSPLHF.

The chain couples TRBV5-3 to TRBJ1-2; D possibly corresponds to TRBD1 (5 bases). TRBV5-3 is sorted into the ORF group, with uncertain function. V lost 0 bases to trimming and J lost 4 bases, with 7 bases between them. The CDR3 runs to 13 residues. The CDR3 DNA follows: TGTGCCAGAAGCTTGGACAGGCTCTATGGCTACACCTTC. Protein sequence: CARSLDRLYGYTF.

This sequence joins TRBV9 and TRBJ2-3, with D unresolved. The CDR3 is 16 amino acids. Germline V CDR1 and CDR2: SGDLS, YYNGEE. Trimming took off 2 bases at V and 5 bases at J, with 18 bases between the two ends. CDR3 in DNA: TGTGCCAGCAGCGTTGGGATATCACCCCGCGTAGATACGCAGTATTTT. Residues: CASSVGISPRVDTQYF.

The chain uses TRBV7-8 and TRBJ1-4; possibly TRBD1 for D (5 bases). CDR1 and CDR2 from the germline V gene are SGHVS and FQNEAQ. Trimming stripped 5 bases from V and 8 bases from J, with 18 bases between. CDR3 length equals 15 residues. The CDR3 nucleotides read TGTGCCAGCAGCCCCCGGCCGGGGGTGGGGGAAAAACTGTTTTTT. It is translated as CASSPRPGVGEKLFF.

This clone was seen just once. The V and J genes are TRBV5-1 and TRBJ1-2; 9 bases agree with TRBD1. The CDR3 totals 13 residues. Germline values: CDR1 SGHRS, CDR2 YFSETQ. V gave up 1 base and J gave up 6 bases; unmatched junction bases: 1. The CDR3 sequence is CASSLWDRDGYTF. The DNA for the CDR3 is TGCGCCAGCAGCTTGTGGGACAGGGATGGCTACACCTTC.

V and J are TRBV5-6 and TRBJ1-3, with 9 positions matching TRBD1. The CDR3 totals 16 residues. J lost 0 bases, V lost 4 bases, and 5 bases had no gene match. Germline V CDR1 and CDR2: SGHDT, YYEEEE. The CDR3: CASSRGTGSSGNTIYF. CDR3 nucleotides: TGTGCCAGCAGCCGGGGGACAGGGAGCTCTGGAAACACCATATATTTT. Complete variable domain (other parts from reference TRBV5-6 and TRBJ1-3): DAGVTQSPTHLIKTRGQQVTLRCSPKSGHDTVSWYQQALGQGPQFIFQYYEEEERQRGNFPDRFSGHQFPNYSSELNVNALLLGDSALYLCASSRGTGSSGNTIYFGEGSWLTVV.

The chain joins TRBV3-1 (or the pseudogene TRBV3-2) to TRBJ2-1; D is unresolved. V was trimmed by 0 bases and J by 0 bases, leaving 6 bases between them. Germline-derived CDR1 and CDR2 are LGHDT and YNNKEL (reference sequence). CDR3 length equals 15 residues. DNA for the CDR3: TGTGCCAGCAGCCAAGAGCTCACCTCCTACAATGAGCAGTTCTTC. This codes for CASSQELTSYNEQFF.

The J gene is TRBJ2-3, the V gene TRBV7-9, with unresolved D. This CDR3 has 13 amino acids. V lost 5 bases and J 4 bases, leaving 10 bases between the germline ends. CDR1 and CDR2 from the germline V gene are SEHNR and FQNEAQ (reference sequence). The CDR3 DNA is TGTGCCAGCAGCCCTAAGGGTCCAGATACGCAGTATTTT. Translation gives CASSPKGPDTQYF.

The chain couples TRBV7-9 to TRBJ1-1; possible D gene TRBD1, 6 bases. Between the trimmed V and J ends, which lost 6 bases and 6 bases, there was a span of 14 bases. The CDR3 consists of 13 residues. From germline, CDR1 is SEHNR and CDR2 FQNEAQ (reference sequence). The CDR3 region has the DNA TGTGCCAGCAGGGCAGGGGCCATTGCTGAAGCTTTCTTT. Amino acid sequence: CASRAGAIAEAFF.

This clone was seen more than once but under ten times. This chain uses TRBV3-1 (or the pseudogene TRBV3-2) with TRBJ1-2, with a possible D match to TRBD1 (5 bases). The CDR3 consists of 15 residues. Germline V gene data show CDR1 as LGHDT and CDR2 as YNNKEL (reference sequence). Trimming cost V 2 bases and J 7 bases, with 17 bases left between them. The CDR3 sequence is CASSQTQGRFSGYTF. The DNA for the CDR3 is TGTGCCAGCAGCCAAACCCAGGGTCGGTTCTCTGGCTACACCTTC.

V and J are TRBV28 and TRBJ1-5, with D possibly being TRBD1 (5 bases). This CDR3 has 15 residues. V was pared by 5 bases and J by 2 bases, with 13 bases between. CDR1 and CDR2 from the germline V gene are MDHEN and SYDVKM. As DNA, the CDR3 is TGTGCCAGCAGTCCCACGGGGCGGCGCAATCAGCCCCAGCATTTT. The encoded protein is CASSPTGRRNQPQHF.

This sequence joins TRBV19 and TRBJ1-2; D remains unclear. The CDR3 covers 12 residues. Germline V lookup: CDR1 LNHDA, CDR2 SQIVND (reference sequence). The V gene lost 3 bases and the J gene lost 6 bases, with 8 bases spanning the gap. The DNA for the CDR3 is TGTGCCAGTAGTATTCGGGCGGATGGCTACACCTTC. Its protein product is CASSIRADGYTF.

The CDR3 here is CASSPLTPNTEAFF. The CDR3 region has the DNA TGTGCCAGCAGCCCCCTAACCCCGAACACTGAAGCTTTCTTT. The J gene is TRBJ1-1, the V gene TRBV5-6; no clear D. The CDR3 is 14 residues long. Trimming removed 4 bases at V and 1 base at J, with 11 bases between. CDR1 and CDR2 (germline): SGHDT, YYEEEE.

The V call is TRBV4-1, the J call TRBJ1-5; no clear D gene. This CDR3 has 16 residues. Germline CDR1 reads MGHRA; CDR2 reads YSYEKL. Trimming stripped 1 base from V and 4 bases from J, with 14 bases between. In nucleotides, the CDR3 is TGCGCCAGCAGCCAAGCTTTCCCCTCATTAAATCAGCCCCAGCATTTT. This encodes CASSQAFPSLNQPQHF.

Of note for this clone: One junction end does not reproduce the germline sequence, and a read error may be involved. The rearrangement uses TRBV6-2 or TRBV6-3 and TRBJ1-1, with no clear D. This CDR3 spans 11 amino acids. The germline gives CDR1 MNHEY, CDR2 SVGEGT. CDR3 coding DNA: TGTGCCAGCAGTTACTCCTTAAAGATCTCCTTT. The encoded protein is CASSYSLKISF.

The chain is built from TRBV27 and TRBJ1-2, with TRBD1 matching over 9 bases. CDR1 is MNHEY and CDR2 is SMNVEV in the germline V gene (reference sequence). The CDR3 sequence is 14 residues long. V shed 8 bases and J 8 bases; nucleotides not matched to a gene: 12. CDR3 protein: CASVSGTGLPGYTF. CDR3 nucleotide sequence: TGTGCCAGCGTTTCAGGGACAGGGTTACCGGGCTACACCTTC.